This T cell receptor beta chain was obtained from a study of early T cells in non-severe SARS-CoV-2 infection. Study-level background: Chains stayed unpaired after sequencing of bulk RNA from unsorted whole blood.

CDR3 length equals 15 residues. Trimming took 5 bases from V and 5 from J; bases not matched to a gene: 9. Germline V gene sequence: CDR1 SGHKS, CDR2 YYEKEE (reference sequence). Each cDNA molecule carried a unique molecular identifier. TCRdb used MiXCR to reprocess the 5' RACE reads, holding one entry per CDR3 protein. Found here are approximately 20,000 distinct CDR3 sequences, approximately 4.4% of them singletons; the top ten hold 7.2%. This clonotype was observed a handful of times. What it binds is not known. Study-wide points: Lookups in VDJdb leaned toward anti-spike CD8 responses and missed private and CD4 specificities.

The sequenced sample consisted of whole blood. The sequence was collected from an adult who was a healthcare worker with PCR-confirmed SARS-CoV-2 infection or an uninfected control (not recorded which). This chain connects TRBV5-5 to TRBJ1-4; 7 positions match TRBD1. Written as DNA, the CDR3 is TGTGCCAGCAGACGAACCGGGACAGCGAATGAAAAACTGTTTTTT. Translating it yields CASRRTGTANEKLFF.